This TCR beta chain was found in a study of blood T cell repertoires in COVID-19. Authors' data handling: Estimation of nucleated cell counts was performed using reference gene primer amplification. Some clones are missing from TCRdb's copy, which holds only in-frame ones; the method was immunoSEQ multiplex PCR. V and J calls and clone size are given by that table; D and trimming were obtained from the DNA. The sample has over 150,000 clones; around three quarters are singletons. This CDR3 is 15 amino acids long. Germline CDR1 WSHSY, CDR2 SAAADI. The germline V and J ends were trimmed by 0 bases and 1 base, with 9 bases remaining between them.

This receptor was identified in a man in his sixties with acute or convalescent COVID-19. The rearrangement joins TRBV10-2 to TRBJ1-2; perhaps TRBD1 as D (5 bases). Specimen: peripheral blood. In DNA form, the CDR3 reads TGCGCCAGCAGTGAGTCAGGGCAGGGTAACTATGGCTACACCTTC. Translation: CASSESGQGNYGYTF.